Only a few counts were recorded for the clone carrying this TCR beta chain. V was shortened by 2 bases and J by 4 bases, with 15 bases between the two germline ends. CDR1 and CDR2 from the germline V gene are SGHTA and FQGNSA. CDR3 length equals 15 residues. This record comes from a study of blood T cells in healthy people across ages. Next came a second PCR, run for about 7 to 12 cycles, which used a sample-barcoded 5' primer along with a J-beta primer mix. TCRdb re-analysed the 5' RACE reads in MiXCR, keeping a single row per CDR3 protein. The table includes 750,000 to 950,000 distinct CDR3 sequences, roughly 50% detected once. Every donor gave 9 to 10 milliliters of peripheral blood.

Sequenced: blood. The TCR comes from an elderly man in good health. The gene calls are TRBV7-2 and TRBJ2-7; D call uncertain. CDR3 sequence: CASSLRVAATYEQYF. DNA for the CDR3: TGTGCCAGCAGCTTACGGGTGGCGGCCACGTACGAGCAGTACTTC.